Listed below are T cell receptor beta chains from one sample, sequenced in a study of cytomegalovirus exposure and HLA in healthy donors. Sequencing was performed with immunoSEQ multiplex PCR; in TCRdb, only in-frame clones are kept and a portion is missing. Among 40,000 or so clones listed, approximately 66% were seen once. Sequenced: PBMCs. These TCRs come from a man aged 45-65 years in good health and CMV-seropositive. The CDR3 runs from the conserved cysteine through the conserved F or W. D genes are given only for firm matches. Size is stated for part of the rows, as once, few or many counts, or as a class when the clone is expanded.

V: TRBV6-5
size: -
D: TRBD1
J: TRBJ2-7
DNA: TGTGCCAGCAGTTACAGAGACAGGGGGTACGAGCAGTACTTC
CDR3: CASSYRDRGYEQYF

V: TRBV7-2
size: -
D: -
J: TRBJ2-3
DNA: TGTGCCAGCAGCTTACGGGCGGGGATGACAGATACGCAGTATTTT
CDR3: CASSLRAGMTDTQYF

V: TRBV6-1
size: -
D: TRBD2
J: TRBJ2-7
DNA: TGTGCCAGCAGTCATCTGGGGGGGAGGGCCTACGAGCAGTACTTC
CDR3: CASSHLGGRAYEQYF

V: TRBV7-2
size: -
D: -
J: TRBJ2-5
DNA: TGTGCCAGCAGCTTAGGGGGAAGGCGGGGCGGGGGCAAGTACTTC
CDR3: CASSLGGRRGGGKYF

V: TRBV14
size: once
D: TRBD1
J: TRBJ1-3
DNA: TGTGCCAGCAGCCGCGTACAGGGGGCCTTTGGAAACACCATATATTTT
CDR3: CASSRVQGAFGNTIYF

V: TRBV5-1
size: -
D: -
J: TRBJ2-5
DNA: TGCGCCAGCAGAGAACCCCCGGGGGAGACCCAGTACTTC
CDR3: CASREPPGETQYF

V: TRBV7-9
size: -
D: -
J: TRBJ1-2
DNA: TGTGCCAGCAGCCGCGAGGGCTGGGGCTACACCTTC
CDR3: CASSREGWGYTF

V: TRBV19
size: -
D: -
J: TRBJ2-6
DNA: TGTGCCAGTAGTATCCCGGGGGGCTATGGGGCCAACGTCCTGACTTTC
CDR3: CASSIPGGYGANVLTF

V: TRBV6-1
size: few
D: TRBD1
J: TRBJ1-5
DNA: TGTGCCAGCAGACCCACAGGGGATAGCAATCAGCCCCAGCATTTT
CDR3: CASRPTGDSNQPQHF

V: TRBV4-3
size: -
D: TRBD2
J: TRBJ2-3
DNA: TGCGCCAGCAGCCGGACTAGCGGGGGGGCAGATACGCAGTATTTT
CDR3: CASSRTSGGADTQYF

V: TRBV29-1
size: few
D: -
J: TRBJ2-7
DNA: TGCAGCGTTGAAGCAGGGGATCTCTACGAGCAGTACTTC
CDR3: CSVEAGDLYEQYF

V: TRBV7-2
size: -
D: -
J: TRBJ1-1
DNA: TGTGCCAGCAGCTTAGCGCTGGGGGCGAACACTGAAGCTTTCTTT
CDR3: CASSLALGANTEAFF

V: TRBV29-1
size: -
D: -
J: TRBJ2-5
DNA: TGCAGCGTTTCCCCCGGTTTCGAGACCCAGTACTTC
CDR3: CSVSPGFETQYF

V: TRBV5-6
size: -
D: -
J: TRBJ2-3
DNA: TGTGCCAGCAGATACAGGGTTCCAGATACGCAGTATTTT
CDR3: CASRYRVPDTQYF

V: TRBV18
size: -
D: TRBD1
J: TRBJ1-6
DNA: TGTGCCAGCTCACCACCGGCGACAGGGCAGATCTCCCTCCACTTT
CDR3: CASSPPATGQISLHF

V: TRBV4-3
size: -
D: TRBD1
J: TRBJ1-4
DNA: TGCGCCAGCCGTGGGACAGGGGAAAAACTGTTTTTT
CDR3: CASRGTGEKLFF

V: TRBV6-1
size: -
D: TRBD1
J: TRBJ2-2
DNA: TGTGCCAGCCACCGGGACAGGGACGGGCGCGGGGAGCTGTTTTTT
CDR3: CASHRDRDGRGELFF

V: TRBV7-6
size: -
D: TRBD2
J: TRBJ2-1
DNA: TGTGCCAGCAGCTTAGCCCTAGCGGGGAGCTCCTACAATGAGCAGTTCTTC
CDR3: CASSLALAGSSYNEQFF

V: TRBV10-3
size: -
D: -
J: TRBJ1-5
DNA: TGTGCCATCAGTGAGTCAACAGCAGATCAGCCCCAGCATTTT
CDR3: CAISESTADQPQHF

V: TRBV15
size: -
D: TRBD1
J: TRBJ1-4
DNA: TGTGCCACTTCGGGAAACAGGGGGCGTGAAAAACTGTTTTTT
CDR3: CATSGNRGREKLFF

V: TRBV7-6
size: few
D: -
J: TRBJ1-1
DNA: TGTGCCAGCAGCCCGCAGACAGGAATGAACACTGAAGCTTTCTTT
CDR3: CASSPQTGMNTEAFF

V: TRBV9
size: -
D: TRBD1
J: TRBJ2-1
DNA: TGTGCCAGCAGTGCCGGGACAGGGTCTACCAATGAGCAGTTCTTC
CDR3: CASSAGTGSTNEQFF

V: TRBV7-6
size: few
D: TRBD1
J: TRBJ2-1
DNA: TGTGCCAGCAGCTTAGTGGGACAGGGCCGAAGCTCCTACAATGAGCAGTTCTTC
CDR3: CASSLVGQGRSSYNEQFF

V: TRBV5-1
size: -
D: TRBD1
J: TRBJ2-4
DNA: TGCGCCAGCAGCTCGGGGACAGGAACAAGGTACTTC
CDR3: CASSSGTGTRYF

V: TRBV29-1
size: -
D: -
J: TRBJ2-7
DNA: TGCAGCGTTGAGGGCAGACTACATTCTATAGGCGAGCAGTACTTC
CDR3: CSVEGRLHSIGEQYF

V: TRBV15
size: -
D: -
J: TRBJ1-5
DNA: TGTGCCACCAGCAGCCGCGCCGGGTTGGGCAATCAGCCCCAGCATTTT
CDR3: CATSSRAGLGNQPQHF

V: TRBV7-8
size: -
D: -
J: TRBJ1-1
DNA: TGTGCCAGCAGCTTAGGCGACAGCCGTTCTGAAGCTTTCTTT
CDR3: CASSLGDSRSEAFF

V: TRBV9
size: -
D: -
J: TRBJ1-1
DNA: TGTGCCAGCAGCACGGGGAGGAGGAGCTTT
CDR3: CASSTGRRSF

V: TRBV6-5
size: -
D: TRBD1
J: TRBJ2-7
DNA: TGTGCCAGCAGTTACTCGACAGGGTTTCAGTACGAGCAGTACTTC
CDR3: CASSYSTGFQYEQYF

V: TRBV29-1
size: -
D: -
J: TRBJ1-5
DNA: TGCAGCGTTGGGACAGGCAATCAGCCCCAGCATTTT
CDR3: CSVGTGNQPQHF

V: TRBV7-6
size: -
D: TRBD2
J: TRBJ2-7
DNA: TGTGCCAGCAGCGAAGGGACTAGCGGGGTCGAGCAGTACTTC
CDR3: CASSEGTSGVEQYF

V: TRBV11-2
size: -
D: -
J: TRBJ2-5
DNA: TGTGCCAGCAGCTTAGATCGGGATAGATACCAGTACTTC
CDR3: CASSLDRDRYQYF

V: TRBV10-2
size: -
D: -
J: TRBJ1-1
DNA: TGCGCCAGCATTAAGGACAGTACTGAAGCTTTCTTT
CDR3: CASIKDSTEAFF

V: TRBV7-2
size: -
D: -
J: TRBJ2-1
DNA: TGTGCCAGCAGCCAGGACTACTACAATGAGCAGTTCTTC
CDR3: CASSQDYYNEQFF

V: TRBV7-8
size: -
D: -
J: TRBJ1-2
DNA: TGTGCCAGCACCCCGACAGCTTTTGTCTATGGCTACACCTTC
CDR3: CASTPTAFVYGYTF

V: TRBV21-1
size: large
D: -
J: TRBJ2-6
DNA: TGTGCCAGCAGCAAAGCCCTGACAGTCTCTGGGGCCAACGTCCTGACTTTC
CDR3: CASSKALTVSGANVLTF

V: TRBV7-2
size: -
D: -
J: TRBJ1-5
DNA: TGTGCCAGCAGCGGAGGAGGCGGCAATCAGCCCCAGCATTTT
CDR3: CASSGGGGNQPQHF

V: TRBV5-1
size: -
D: -
J: TRBJ2-3
DNA: TGCGCCAGCAGCTTGGCGCCAGATACAGATACGCAGTATTTT
CDR3: CASSLAPDTDTQYF

V: TRBV6-1
size: few
D: TRBD1
J: TRBJ1-2
DNA: TGTGTTACAGAATGGGACAGGTCGACTTATGGCTACACCTTC
CDR3: CVTEWDRSTYGYTF

V: TRBV7-3
size: -
D: -
J: TRBJ1-1
DNA: TGTGCCAGCAGCTTAGGGCAGTACACTGAAGCTTTCTTT
CDR3: CASSLGQYTEAFF